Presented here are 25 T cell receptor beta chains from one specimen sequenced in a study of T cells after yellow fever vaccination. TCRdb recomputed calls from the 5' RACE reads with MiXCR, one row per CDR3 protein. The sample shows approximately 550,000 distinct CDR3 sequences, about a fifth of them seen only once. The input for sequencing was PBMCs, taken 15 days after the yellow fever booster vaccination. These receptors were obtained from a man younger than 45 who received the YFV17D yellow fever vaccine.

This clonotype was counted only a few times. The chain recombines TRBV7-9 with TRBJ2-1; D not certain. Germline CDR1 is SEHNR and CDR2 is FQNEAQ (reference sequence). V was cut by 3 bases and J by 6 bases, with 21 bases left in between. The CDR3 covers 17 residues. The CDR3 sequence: CASSFSLTLRSFNEQFF. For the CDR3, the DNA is TGTGCCAGCAGCTTCTCCCTCACTTTGCGGAGTTTCAATGAGCAGTTCTTC. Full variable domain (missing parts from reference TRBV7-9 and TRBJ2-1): DTGVSQNPRHKITKRGQNVTFRCDPISEHNRLYWYRQTLGQGPEFLTYFQNEAQLEKSRLLSDRFSAERPKGSFSTLEIQRTEQGDSAMYLCASSFSLTLRSFNEQFFGPGTRLTVL.

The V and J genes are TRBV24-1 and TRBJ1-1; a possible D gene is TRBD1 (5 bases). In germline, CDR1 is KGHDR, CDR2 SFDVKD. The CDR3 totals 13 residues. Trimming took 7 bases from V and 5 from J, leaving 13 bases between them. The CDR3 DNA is TGTGCCACCAGGATTAGGGGCCAAACTGAAGCTTTCTTT. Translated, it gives CATRIRGQTEAFF.

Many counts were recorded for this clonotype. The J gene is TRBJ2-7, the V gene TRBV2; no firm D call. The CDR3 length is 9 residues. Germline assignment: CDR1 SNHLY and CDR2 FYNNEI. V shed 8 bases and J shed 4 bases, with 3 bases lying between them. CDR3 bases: TGTGCCAGCGGTTACGAGCAGTACTTC. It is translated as CASGYEQYF.

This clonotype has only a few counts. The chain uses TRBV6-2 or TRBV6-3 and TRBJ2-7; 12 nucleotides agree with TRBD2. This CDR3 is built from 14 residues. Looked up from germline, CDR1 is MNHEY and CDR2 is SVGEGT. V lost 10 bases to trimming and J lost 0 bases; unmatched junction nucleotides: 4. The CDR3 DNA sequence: TGTGCCACCCGGACTAGCGGGGCCTCCTACGAGCAGTACTTC. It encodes CATRTSGASYEQYF.

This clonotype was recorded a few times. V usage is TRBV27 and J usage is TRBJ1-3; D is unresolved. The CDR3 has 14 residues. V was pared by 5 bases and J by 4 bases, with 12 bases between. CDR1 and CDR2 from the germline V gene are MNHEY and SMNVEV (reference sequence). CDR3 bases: TGTGCCAGCAGTCCTTTTGGGATAGGAAACACCATATATTTT. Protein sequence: CASSPFGIGNTIYF.

CDR3 sequence reads: CASSRLQTGTYEQYF. As DNA, the CDR3 is TGTGCCAGCAGCCGCCTCCAGACAGGCACCTACGAGCAGTACTTC. The chain employs TRBV7-2 and TRBJ2-7, with TRBD1 as a possible D gene (6 bases). The CDR3 has 15 amino acids. Germline V gene sequence: CDR1 SGHTA, CDR2 FQGNSA. V shed 5 bases and J shed 2 bases, with 16 bases lying between them.

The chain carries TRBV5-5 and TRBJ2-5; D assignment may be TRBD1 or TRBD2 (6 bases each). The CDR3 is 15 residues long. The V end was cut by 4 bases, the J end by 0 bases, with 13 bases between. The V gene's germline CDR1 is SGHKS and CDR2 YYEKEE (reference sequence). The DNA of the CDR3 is TGTGCCAGCAGCCCTCGGGGGCTGCACCAAGAGACCCAGTACTTC. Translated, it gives CASSPRGLHQETQYF.

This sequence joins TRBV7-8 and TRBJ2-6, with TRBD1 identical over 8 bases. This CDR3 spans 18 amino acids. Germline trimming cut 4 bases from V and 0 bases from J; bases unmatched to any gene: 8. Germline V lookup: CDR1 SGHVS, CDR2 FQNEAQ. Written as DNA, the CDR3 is TGTGCCAGCAGCTATACGGACAGGGTTAACTCTGGGGCCAACGTCCTGACTTTC. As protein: CASSYTDRVNSGANVLTF. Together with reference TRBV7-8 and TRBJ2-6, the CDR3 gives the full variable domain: GAGVSQSPRYKVAKRGQDVALRCDPISGHVSLFWYQQALGQGPEFLTYFQNEAQLDKSGLPSDRFFAERPEGSVSTLKIQRTQQEDSAVYLCASSYTDRVNSGANVLTFGAGSRLTVL.

DNA of the CDR3: TGTGCCAGCACCTTACTCGGACCCGACAATGAGCAGTTCTTC. Translating gives CASTLLGPDNEQFF. V gene TRBV12-3 or TRBV12-4 combines with J gene TRBJ2-1; D gene uncertain. This CDR3 has 14 amino acids. Trimming removed 7 bases from V and 5 bases from J, with 15 bases in between.

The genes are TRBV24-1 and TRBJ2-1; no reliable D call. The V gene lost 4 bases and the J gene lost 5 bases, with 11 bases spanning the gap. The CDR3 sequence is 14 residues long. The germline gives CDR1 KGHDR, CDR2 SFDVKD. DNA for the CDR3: TGTGCCACCAGTGACCCGGACGGTCACAATGAGCAGTTCTTC. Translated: CATSDPDGHNEQFF.

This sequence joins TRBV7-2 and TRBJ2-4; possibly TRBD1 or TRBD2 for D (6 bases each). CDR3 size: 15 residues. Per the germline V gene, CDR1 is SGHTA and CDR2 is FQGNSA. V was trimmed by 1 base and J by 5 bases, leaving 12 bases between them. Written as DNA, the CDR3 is TGTGCCAGCAGCTTAGTCCGGGGGCCCGAAAACATTCAGTACTTC. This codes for CASSLVRGPENIQYF.

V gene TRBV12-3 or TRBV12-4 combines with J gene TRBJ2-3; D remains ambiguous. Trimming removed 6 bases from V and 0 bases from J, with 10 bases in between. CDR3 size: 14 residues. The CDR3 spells CASSATRSTDTQYF. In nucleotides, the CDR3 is TGTGCCAGCAGCGCGACACGGAGCACAGATACGCAGTATTTT.

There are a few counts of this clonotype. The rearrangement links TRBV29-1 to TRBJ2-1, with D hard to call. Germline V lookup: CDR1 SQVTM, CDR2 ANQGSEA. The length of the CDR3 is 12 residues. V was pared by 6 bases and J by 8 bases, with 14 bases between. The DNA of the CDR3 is TGCAGCGTGGAATTTGGCCTCGATGAGCAGTTCTTC. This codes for CSVEFGLDEQFF.

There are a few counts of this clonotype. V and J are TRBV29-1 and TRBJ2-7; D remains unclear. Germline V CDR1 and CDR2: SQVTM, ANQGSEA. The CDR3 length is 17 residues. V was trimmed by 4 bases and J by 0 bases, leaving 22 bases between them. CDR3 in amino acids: CSVALIGRDITSYEQYF. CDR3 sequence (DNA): TGCAGCGTTGCCCTCATAGGCAGAGACATTACCTCCTACGAGCAGTACTTC.

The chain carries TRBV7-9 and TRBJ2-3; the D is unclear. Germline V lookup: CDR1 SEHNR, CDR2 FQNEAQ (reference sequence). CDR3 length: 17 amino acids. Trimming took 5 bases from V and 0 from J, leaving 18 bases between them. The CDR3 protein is CASSLRPTVTSTDTQYF. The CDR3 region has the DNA TGTGCCAGCAGCCTGCGACCGACGGTTACTAGCACAGATACGCAGTATTTT.

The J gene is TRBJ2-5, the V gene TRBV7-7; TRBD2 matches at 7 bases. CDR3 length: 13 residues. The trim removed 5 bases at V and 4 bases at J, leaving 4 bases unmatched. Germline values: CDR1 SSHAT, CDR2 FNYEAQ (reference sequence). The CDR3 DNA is TGTGCCAGCAGCCATGGGAGGGGAGAGACCCAGTACTTC. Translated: CASSHGRGETQYF.

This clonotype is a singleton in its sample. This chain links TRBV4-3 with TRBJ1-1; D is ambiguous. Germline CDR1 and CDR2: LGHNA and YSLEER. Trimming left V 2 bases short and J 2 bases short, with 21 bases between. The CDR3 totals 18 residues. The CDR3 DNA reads TGCGCCAGCAGCCAACAAGCCGGGTCCAGATTCCCCAACACTGAAGCTTTCTTT. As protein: CASSQQAGSRFPNTEAFF.

CDR3 amino acids: CASSYGAVTYEQYF. The CDR3 DNA reads as TGTGCCAGCAGTTACGGGGCGGTAACCTACGAGCAGTACTTC. The chain employs TRBV12-3 or TRBV12-4 and TRBJ2-7, with D possibly being TRBD1 or TRBD2 (5 bases each). The germline V and J ends were trimmed by 4 bases and 2 bases, with 12 bases remaining between them. The CDR3 length is 14 residues.

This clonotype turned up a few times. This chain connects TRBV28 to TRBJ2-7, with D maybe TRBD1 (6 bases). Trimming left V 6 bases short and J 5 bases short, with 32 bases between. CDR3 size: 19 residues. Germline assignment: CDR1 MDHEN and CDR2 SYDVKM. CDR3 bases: TGTGCCAGCAGCCCACCCCCTGGGACACTCCTAGAAGCGTTCGACGAGCAGTACTTC. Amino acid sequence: CASSPPPGTLLEAFDEQYF.

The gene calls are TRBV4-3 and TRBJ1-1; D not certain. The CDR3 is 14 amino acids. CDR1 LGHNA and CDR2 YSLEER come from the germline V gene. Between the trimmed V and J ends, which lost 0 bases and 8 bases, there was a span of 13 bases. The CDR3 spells CASSQDEGLEEAFF. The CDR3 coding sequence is TGCGCCAGCAGCCAAGATGAAGGTTTGGAAGAAGCTTTCTTT.

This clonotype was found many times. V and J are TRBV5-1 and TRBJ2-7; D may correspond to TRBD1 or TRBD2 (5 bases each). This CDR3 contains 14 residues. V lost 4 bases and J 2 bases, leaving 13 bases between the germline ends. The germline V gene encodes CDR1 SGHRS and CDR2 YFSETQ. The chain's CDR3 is CASSRGDVAYEQYF. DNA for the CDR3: TGCGCCAGCAGCCGAGGGGACGTAGCCTACGAGCAGTACTTC.

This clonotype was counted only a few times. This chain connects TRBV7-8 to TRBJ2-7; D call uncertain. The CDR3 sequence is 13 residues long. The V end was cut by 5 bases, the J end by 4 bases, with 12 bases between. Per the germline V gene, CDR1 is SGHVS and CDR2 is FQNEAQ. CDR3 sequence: CASSPDWLYEQYF. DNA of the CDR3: TGTGCCAGCAGCCCTGACTGGCTATACGAGCAGTACTTC.

The CDR3 DNA reads TGTGCCAGCAGTGAGGACCTATTTCACTCTGGAAACACCATATATTTT. It is translated as CASSEDLFHSGNTIYF. V is TRBV25-1 and J is TRBJ1-3, with D unresolved. The V end was cut by 3 bases, the J end by 0 bases, with 12 bases between. The CDR3 spans 16 residues. Looked up from germline, CDR1 is MGHDK and CDR2 is SYGVNS.

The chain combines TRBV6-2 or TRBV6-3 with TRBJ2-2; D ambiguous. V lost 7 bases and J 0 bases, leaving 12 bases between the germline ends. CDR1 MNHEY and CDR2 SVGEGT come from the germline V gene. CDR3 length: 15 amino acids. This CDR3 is CASTQLSANTGELFF. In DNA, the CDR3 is TGTGCCAGCACTCAATTGTCCGCGAACACCGGGGAGCTGTTTTTT.

CDR3 loop: CASSTGPRGAHEQYF. CDR3 bases: TGTGCCAGTAGTACGGGGCCTCGAGGGGCCCACGAGCAGTACTTC. The chain carries TRBV19 and TRBJ2-7, with D possibly being TRBD1 or TRBD2 (5 bases each). V shed 4 bases and J shed 5 bases, with 18 bases lying between them. The germline gives CDR1 LNHDA, CDR2 SQIVND (reference sequence). The CDR3 is 15 residues long.